What follows are 16 T cell receptor beta chains derived from one specimen sequenced in a study of blood T cells in healthy people across ages. Sample-barcoded 5' priming and a J-beta primer mix drove a second PCR of roughly 7 to 11 cycles. TCRdb re-called the 5' RACE reads through MiXCR, storing one row per CDR3 protein. The repertoire holds 1,500,000 or so distinct CDR3 sequences, with 59% as singletons. The sequenced sample was blood. These receptors were collected from a man in his late teens or twenties in good health.

The V gene is TRBV4-2, the J gene TRBJ2-1, with 10 positions matching TRBD2. The germline V gene encodes CDR1 LGHNA and CDR2 YNFKEQ. CDR3 length equals 16 residues. The V and J ends lost 0 bases and 9 bases, in that order; junction bases with no gene match: 8. The CDR3 is CASSQESSGGTPEQFF. The CDR3 region has the DNA TGTGCCAGCAGCCAAGAGTCTAGCGGGGGAACCCCTGAGCAGTTCTTC.

V gene TRBV9 combines with J gene TRBJ1-2, with a tentative D call TRBD1 (6 bases). The CDR3 sequence is 14 residues long. Germline V gene lookup returns CDR1 SGDLS and CDR2 YYNGEE. V was clipped by 3 bases and J by 4 bases, with 13 bases between them. The CDR3 sequence is CASSARTAFYGYTF. In nucleotides, the CDR3 is TGTGCCAGCAGCGCCCGGACAGCCTTCTATGGCTACACCTTC.

J is TRBJ2-1 and V is TRBV20-1; 14 bases agree with TRBD2. V was clipped by 4 bases and J by 3 bases; unmatched bases: 2. This CDR3 has 15 amino acids. Germline assignment: CDR1 DFQATT and CDR2 SNEGSKA (reference sequence). The CDR3 DNA sequence: TGCAGTGCTATCGGGACTAGCGGGGGCTACAATGAGCAGTTCTTC. It translates to CSAIGTSGGYNEQFF.

The chain recombines TRBV20-1 with TRBJ2-1, with D possibly TRBD2 on 6 matching bases. This CDR3 has 13 amino acids. CDR1 and CDR2 from the germline V gene are DFQATT and SNEGSKA (reference sequence). Trimming left V 3 bases short and J 6 bases short, with 12 bases between. The CDR3 DNA follows: TGCAGTGCTAGCGGGGGAGGAGTCAATGAGCAGTTCTTC. It encodes CSASGGGVNEQFF.

This clonotype appeared a few times. This chain connects TRBV3-1 to TRBJ2-7; D is possibly TRBD1 (6 bases). The CDR3 extends over 14 amino acids. The germline V gene has CDR1 LGHDT and CDR2 YNNKEL (reference sequence). V was clipped by 0 bases and J by 7 bases, with 13 bases between them. DNA for the CDR3: TGTGCCAGCAGCCAAGAACAGGGACGGTGGGAGCAGTACTTC. This sequence encodes CASSQEQGRWEQYF.

This chain links TRBV4-1 with TRBJ1-2, with 9 nucleotides matching TRBD1. V gave up 4 bases and J gave up 2 bases; unmatched junction bases: 8. This CDR3 has 16 residues. Germline CDR1 reads MGHRA; CDR2 reads YSYEKL. This CDR3 reads CASSPTGDRVNYGYTF. CDR3 DNA sequence: TGCGCCAGCAGCCCTACGGGGGACAGGGTAAACTATGGCTACACCTTC.

This clonotype showed up just a few times. The chain uses TRBV7-2 and TRBJ2-1, with 9 nucleotides matching TRBD2. The CDR3 consists of 17 residues. Germline V gene lookup returns CDR1 SGHTA and CDR2 FQGNSA. V lost 1 base to trimming and J lost 0 bases; unmatched junction nucleotides: 4. The chain's CDR3 is CASSLGAGGSSYNEQFF. The CDR3 bases are TGTGCCAGCAGCTTAGGGGCGGGGGGGAGCTCCTACAATGAGCAGTTCTTC. Together with reference TRBV7-2 and TRBJ2-1, the CDR3 gives the full variable domain: GAGVSQSPSNKVTEKGKDVELRCDPISGHTALYWYRQSLGQGLEFLIYFQGNSAPDKSGLPSDRFSAERTGGSVSTLTIQRTQQEDSAVYLCASSLGAGGSSYNEQFFGPGTRLTVL.

V usage is TRBV9 and J usage is TRBJ1-1; unclear D gene. This CDR3 comprises 15 residues. Germline V gene sequence: CDR1 SGDLS, CDR2 YYNGEE. The V and J ends lost 5 bases and 1 base respectively, with 15 bases between them. The CDR3 reads CASRGVSLKNTEAFF. The DNA for the CDR3 is TGTGCCAGCAGAGGAGTCTCCCTGAAGAACACTGAAGCTTTCTTT.

Turning to this clonotype: One junction end disagrees with the germline gene, perhaps due to a read error. This chain joins TRBV7-9 and TRBJ1-5; TRBD1 aligns across 8 bases. The CDR3 spans 18 residues. Germline V gene lookup returns CDR1 SEHNR and CDR2 FQNEAQ (reference sequence). The chain's CDR3 is CASSPTGGKGYSNRPQHF. For the CDR3, the DNA is TGTGCCAGCAGCCCCACAGGGGGGAAAGGGTATAGCAATCGGCCCCAGCATTTT.

The CDR3 sequence is CSARDADRRGGTDTQYF. Written as DNA, the CDR3 is TGCAGTGCTAGAGATGCTGACAGACGGGGGGGTACAGATACGCAGTATTTT. V usage is TRBV20-1 and J usage is TRBJ2-3, with 8 positions matching TRBD2. Germline loops: CDR1 DFQATT, CDR2 SNEGSKA (reference sequence). The CDR3 covers 17 residues. V gave up 0 bases and J gave up 3 bases; unmatched junction bases: 11.

V usage is TRBV6-2 or TRBV6-3 and J usage is TRBJ2-7; a weak D match, TRBD1 (5 bases). The germline V and J ends were trimmed by 8 bases and 5 bases, with 10 bases remaining between them. Per the germline V gene, CDR1 is MNHEY and CDR2 is SVGEGT. CDR3 size: 11 residues. CDR3 in DNA: TGTGCCAGCGGTTGGGGCCACGAGCAGTACTTC. Its protein product is CASGWGHEQYF.

V and J are TRBV29-1 and TRBJ2-5, with D tentatively TRBD1 or TRBD2 (6 bases each). The CDR3 runs to 13 residues. Germline loops: CDR1 SQVTM, CDR2 ANQGSEA. The V end lost 7 bases, the J end lost 11 bases, and 23 bases lay between the germline ends. The CDR3 DNA reads TGCAGCGATATGGGGGGCAGGGGAAATGAGCAGTACTTC. Its protein product is CSDMGGRGNEQYF.

This chain joins TRBV21-1 and TRBJ1-2. TRBV21-1 represents a pseudogene. CDR3 length: 16 residues. The CDR3 is CASSKEAPGLLYGYTF. In DNA form, the CDR3 reads TGTGCCAGCAGCAAAGAGGCCCCGGGTCTACTCTATGGCTACACCTTC.

This clonotype occurred a few times. The chain uses TRBV6-1 and TRBJ1-2; 9 bases match TRBD1. The CDR3 runs to 17 residues. Germline V lookup: CDR1 MNHNS, CDR2 SASEGT. The V segment lost 7 bases and the J segment 1 base; nucleotides outside the gene matches: 13. CDR3 nucleotide sequence: TGTGCCAGCACCACCGGGACAGGGCCTCGAGTTAACTATGGCTACACCTTC. This encodes CASTTGTGPRVNYGYTF.

This clonotype has just a few counts. J is TRBJ2-3 and V is TRBV12-3 or TRBV12-4; D unclear. The V and J ends lost 5 bases and 6 bases respectively, with 9 bases between them. The length of the CDR3 is 12 residues. CDR3 bases: TGTGCCAGCAGTCCAAATTCGGATACGCAGTATTTT. Protein product: CASSPNSDTQYF.

V gene TRBV4-1 combines with J gene TRBJ1-2; D is perhaps TRBD1 (6 bases). The CDR3 runs 16 residues. Trimming stripped 1 base from V and 3 bases from J, with 15 bases between. In germline, CDR1 is MGHRA, CDR2 YSYEKL. The CDR3 nucleotides read TGCGCCAGCAGCCAAGGGTCCGGGGGCAGGGACTATGGCTACACCTTC. Translating gives CASSQGSGGRDYGYTF.